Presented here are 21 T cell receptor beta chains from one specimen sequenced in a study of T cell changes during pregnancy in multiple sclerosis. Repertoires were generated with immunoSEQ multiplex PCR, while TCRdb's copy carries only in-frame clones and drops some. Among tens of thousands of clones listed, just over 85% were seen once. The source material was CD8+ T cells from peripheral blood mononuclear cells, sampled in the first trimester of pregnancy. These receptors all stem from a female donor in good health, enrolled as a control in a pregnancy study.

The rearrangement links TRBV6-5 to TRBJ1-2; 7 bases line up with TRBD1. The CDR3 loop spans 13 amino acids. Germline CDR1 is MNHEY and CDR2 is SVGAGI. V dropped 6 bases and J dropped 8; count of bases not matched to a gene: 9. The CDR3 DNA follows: TGTGCCAGCAGCGAGACAGGGACCTACGGCTACACCTTC. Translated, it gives CASSETGTYGYTF.

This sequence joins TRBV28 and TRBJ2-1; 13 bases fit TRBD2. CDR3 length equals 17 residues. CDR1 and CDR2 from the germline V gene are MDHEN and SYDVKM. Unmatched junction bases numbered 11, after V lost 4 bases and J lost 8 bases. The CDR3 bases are TGTGCCAGCAGTTCCCCCCCGACTAGCGGGGGGACCTATGAGCAGTTCTTC. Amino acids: CASSSPPTSGGTYEQFF.

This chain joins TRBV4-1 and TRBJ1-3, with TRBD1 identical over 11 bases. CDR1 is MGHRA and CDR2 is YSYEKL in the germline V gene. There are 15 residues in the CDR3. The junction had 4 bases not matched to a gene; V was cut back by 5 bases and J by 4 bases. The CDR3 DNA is TGCGCCAGCAGCTGGGACAGGGGGAGCGGAAACACCATATATTTT. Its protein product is CASSWDRGSGNTIYF.

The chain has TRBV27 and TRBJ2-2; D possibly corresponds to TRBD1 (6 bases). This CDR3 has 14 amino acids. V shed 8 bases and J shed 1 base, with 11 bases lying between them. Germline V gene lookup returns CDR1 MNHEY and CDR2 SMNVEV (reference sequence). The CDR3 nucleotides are TGTGCCAGCTCTTGGGGGCGGAACACCGGGGAGCTGTTTTTT. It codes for CASSWGRNTGELFF.

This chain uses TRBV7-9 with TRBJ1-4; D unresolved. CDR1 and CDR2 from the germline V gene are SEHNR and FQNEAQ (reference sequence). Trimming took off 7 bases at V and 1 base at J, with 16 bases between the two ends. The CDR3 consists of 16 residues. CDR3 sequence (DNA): TGTGCCAGCACCTCGGGAGGGATCGGAACTAATGAAAAACTGTTTTTT. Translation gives CASTSGGIGTNEKLFF.

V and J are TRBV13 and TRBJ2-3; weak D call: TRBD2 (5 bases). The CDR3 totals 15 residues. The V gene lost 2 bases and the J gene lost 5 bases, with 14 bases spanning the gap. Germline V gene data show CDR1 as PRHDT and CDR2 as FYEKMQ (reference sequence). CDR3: CASSLLWVEEDTQYF. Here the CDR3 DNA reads TGTGCCAGCAGCTTACTGTGGGTGGAGGAAGATACGCAGTATTTT. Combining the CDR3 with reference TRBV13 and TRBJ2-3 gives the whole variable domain AAGVIQSPRHLIKEKRETATLKCYPIPRHDTVYWYQQGPGQDPQFLISFYEKMQSDKGSIPDRFSAQQFSDYHSELNMSSLELGDSALYFCASSLLWVEEDTQYFGPGTRLTVL.

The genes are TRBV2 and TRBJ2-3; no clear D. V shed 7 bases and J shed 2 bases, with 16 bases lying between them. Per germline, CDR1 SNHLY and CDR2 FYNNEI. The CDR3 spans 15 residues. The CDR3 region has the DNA TGTGCCAGCATGCAGGCCTCCTACAACACAGATACGCAGTATTTT. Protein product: CASMQASYNTDTQYF.

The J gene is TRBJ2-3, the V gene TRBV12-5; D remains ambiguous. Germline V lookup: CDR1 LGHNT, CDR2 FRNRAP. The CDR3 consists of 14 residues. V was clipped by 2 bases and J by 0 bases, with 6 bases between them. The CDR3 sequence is CASGLTTSTDTQYF. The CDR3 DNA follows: TGTGCTAGTGGTTTGACGACTAGCACAGATACGCAGTATTTT.

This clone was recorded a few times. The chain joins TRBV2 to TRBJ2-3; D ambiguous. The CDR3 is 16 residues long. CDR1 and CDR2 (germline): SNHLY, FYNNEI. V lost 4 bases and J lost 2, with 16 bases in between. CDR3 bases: TGTGCCAGCAGTGTCGTGCGGCGCGCACCCACAGATACGCAGTATTTT. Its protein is CASSVVRRAPTDTQYF.

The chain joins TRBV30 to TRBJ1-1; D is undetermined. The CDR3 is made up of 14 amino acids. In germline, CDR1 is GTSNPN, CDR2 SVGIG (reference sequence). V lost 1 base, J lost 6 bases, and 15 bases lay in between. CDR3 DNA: TGTGCCTGGAGTGATCGGGGAGGGAAAGCTGAAGCTTTCTTT. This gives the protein CAWSDRGGKAEAFF.

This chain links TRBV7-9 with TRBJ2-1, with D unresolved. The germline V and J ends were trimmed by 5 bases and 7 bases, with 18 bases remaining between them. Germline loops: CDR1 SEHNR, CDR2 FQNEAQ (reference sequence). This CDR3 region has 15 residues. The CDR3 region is CASSPTLLRENEQFF. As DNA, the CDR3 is TGTGCCAGCAGCCCCACCCTCCTTAGAGAGAATGAGCAGTTCTTC.

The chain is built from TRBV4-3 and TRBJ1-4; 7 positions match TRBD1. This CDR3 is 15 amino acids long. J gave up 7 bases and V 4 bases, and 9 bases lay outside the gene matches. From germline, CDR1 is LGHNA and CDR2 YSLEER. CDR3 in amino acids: CASSPRTGVREKLFF. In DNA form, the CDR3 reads TGCGCCAGCAGCCCCCGGACAGGTGTACGTGAAAAACTGTTTTTT.

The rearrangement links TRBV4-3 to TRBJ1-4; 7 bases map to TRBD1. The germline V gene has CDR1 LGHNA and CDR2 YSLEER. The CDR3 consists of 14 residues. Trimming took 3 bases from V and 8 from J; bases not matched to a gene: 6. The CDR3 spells CASSHPDRAEKLFF. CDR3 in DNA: TGCGCCAGCAGCCATCCCGACAGGGCCGAAAAACTGTTTTTT.

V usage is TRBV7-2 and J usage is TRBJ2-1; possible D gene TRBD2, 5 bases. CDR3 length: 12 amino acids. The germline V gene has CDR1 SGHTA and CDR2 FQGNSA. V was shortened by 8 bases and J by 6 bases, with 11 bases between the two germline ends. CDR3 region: CASAGGANEQFF. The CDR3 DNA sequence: TGTGCCAGCGCAGGAGGTGCCAATGAGCAGTTCTTC.

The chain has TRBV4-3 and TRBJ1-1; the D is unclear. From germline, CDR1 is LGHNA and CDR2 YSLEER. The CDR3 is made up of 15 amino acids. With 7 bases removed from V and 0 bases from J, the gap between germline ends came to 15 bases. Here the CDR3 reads CASTEDSPMNTEAFF. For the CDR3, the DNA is TGCGCCAGCACAGAAGATTCTCCAATGAACACTGAAGCTTTCTTT.

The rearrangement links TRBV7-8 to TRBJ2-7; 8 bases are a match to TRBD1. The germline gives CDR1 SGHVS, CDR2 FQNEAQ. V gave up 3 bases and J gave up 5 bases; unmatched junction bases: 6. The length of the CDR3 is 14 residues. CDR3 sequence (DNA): TGTGCCAGCAGCTTTAGGCAACAGGGGGACGAGCAGTACTTC. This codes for CASSFRQQGDEQYF. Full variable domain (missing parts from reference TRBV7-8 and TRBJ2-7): GAGVSQSPRYKVAKRGQDVALRCDPISGHVSLFWYQQALGQGPEFLTYFQNEAQLDKSGLPSDRFFAERPEGSVSTLKIQRTQQEDSAVYLCASSFRQQGDEQYFGPGTRLTVT.

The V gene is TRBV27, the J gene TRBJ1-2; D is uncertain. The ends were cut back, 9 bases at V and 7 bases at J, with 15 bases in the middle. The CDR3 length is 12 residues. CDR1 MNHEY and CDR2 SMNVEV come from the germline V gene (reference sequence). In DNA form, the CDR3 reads TGTGCCAGTAGTGAGGGTGTGGCTGGCTACACCTTC. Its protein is CASSEGVAGYTF.

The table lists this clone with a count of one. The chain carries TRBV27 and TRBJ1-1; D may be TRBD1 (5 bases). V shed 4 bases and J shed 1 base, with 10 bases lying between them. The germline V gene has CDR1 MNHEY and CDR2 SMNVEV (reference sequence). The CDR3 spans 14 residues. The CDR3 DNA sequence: TGTGCCAGCAGTTCCGGACATACGAACACTGAAGCTTTCTTT. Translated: CASSSGHTNTEAFF.

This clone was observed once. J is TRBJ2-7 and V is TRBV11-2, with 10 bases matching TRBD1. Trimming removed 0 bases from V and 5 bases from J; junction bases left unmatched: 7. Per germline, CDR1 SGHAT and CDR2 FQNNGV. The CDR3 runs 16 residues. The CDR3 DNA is TGTGCCAGCAGCTTAGATCTGGGACAGGGGCGCGACGAGCAGTACTTC. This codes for CASSLDLGQGRDEQYF.

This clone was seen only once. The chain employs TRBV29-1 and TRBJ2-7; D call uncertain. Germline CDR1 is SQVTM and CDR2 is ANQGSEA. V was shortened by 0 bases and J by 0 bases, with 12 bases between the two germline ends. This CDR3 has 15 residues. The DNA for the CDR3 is TGCAGCGTTGAAGATCAATGGTCGGGCTCCTACGAGCAGTACTTC. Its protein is CSVEDQWSGSYEQYF.

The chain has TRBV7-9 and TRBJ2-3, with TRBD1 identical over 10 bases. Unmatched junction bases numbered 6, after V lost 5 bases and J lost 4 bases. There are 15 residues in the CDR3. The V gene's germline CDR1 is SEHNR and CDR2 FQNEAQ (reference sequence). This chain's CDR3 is CASSHRDRGSDTQYF. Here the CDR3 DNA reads TGTGCCAGCAGCCACAGGGACAGGGGTTCAGATACGCAGTATTTT.